The sequence of this T cell receptor beta chain was determined in a study of blood T cell repertoires in COVID-19. Across the study: Sites in the United States, Italy and Spain provided acute and convalescent COVID-19 samples. PBMCs, B-cell-depleted T cells, or T cells provided the cDNA or gDNA that made up the material.

With 1 base clipped from V and 5 bases from J, the junction kept 6 bases outside the gene matches. This CDR3 has 16 amino acids. Germline V gene lookup returns CDR1 KGHDR and CDR2 SFDVKD. The assay was immunoSEQ multiplex PCR, and TCRdb's table has in-frame clones only and misses some. The sample consists of about 39,000 clones, 80% to 90% of them appearing once. The TCR was taken from a man aged 55 to 70 in a cohort sampled during active COVID-19. The gene calls are TRBV24-1 and TRBJ2-1; TRBD1 matches 8 bases. The material sequenced was peripheral blood. The DNA of the CDR3 is TGTGCCACCAGTGATTTCCGACAGGGGCCCAACAATGAGCAGTTCTTC. Protein product: CATSDFRQGPNNEQFF.